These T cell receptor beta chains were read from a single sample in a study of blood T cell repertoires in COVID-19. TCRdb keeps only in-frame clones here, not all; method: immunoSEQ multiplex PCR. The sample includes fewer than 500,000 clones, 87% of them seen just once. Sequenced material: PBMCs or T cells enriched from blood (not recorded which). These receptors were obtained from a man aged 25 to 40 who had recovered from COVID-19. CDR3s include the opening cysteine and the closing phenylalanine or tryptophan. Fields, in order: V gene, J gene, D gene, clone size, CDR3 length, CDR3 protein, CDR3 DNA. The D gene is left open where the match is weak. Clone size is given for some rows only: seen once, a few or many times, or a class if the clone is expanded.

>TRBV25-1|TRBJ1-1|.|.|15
CASSEQGGGNTEAFF
TGTGCCAGCAGTGAACAGGGAGGTGGGAACACTGAAGCTTTCTTT
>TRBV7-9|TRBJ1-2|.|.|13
CASSAEALWGYTF
TGTGCCAGCAGCGCCGAGGCCCTTTGGGGCTACACCTTC
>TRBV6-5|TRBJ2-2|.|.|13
CASSYSLTGELFF
TGTGCCAGCAGTTACTCTCTCACCGGGGAGCTGTTTTTT
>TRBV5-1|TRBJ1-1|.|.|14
CASSLGQVNTEAFF
TGCGCCAGCAGCTTGGGACAGGTGAACACTGAAGCTTTCTTT
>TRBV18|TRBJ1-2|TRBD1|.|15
CASSPSLTGDYGYTF
TGTGCCAGCTCTCCTTCCCTGACAGGGGACTATGGCTACACCTTC
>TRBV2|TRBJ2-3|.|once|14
CASSVQRATDTQYF
TGTGCCAGCAGTGTACAGCGGGCGACAGATACGCAGTATTTT
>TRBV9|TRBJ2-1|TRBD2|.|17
CASSVGFLAGGLDEQFF
TGTGCCAGCAGCGTAGGTTTTCTAGCGGGGGGGCTCGATGAGCAGTTCTTC
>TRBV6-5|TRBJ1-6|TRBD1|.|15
CASNRGASYNSPLHF
TGTGCCAGCAACAGGGGAGCATCCTATAATTCACCCCTCCACTTT
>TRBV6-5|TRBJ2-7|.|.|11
CASTQGGEQYF
TGTGCCAGCACCCAGGGGGGCGAGCAGTACTTC
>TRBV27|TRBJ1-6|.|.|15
CASSEQGFGNSPLHF
TGTGCCAGCAGTGAACAGGGATTTGGGAATTCACCCCTCCACTTT
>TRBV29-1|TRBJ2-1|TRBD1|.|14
CSVVTPTGYNEQFF
TGCAGCGTTGTAACCCCGACAGGGTACAATGAGCAGTTCTTC
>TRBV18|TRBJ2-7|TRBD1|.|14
CASSSNRGPYEQYF
TGTGCCAGCTCATCGAACAGGGGGCCCTACGAGCAGTACTTC
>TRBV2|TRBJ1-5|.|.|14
CASTEGRTDQPQHF
TGTGCCAGCACAGAGGGCCGAACCGATCAGCCCCAGCATTTT
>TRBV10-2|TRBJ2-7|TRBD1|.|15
CASRVPGQGVYEQYF
TGCGCCAGCAGGGTACCGGGACAGGGGGTGTACGAGCAGTACTTC
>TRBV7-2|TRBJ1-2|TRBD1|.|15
CASSFGTPRGYGYTF
TGTGCCAGCAGCTTCGGGACACCCAGGGGGTATGGCTACACCTTC
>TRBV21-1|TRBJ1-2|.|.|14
CASRGTGLNYGYTF
TGTGCCAGCAGGGGGACAGGGCTCAACTATGGCTACACCTTC
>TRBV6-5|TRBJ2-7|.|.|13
CASSPGTRYEQYF
TGTGCCAGCAGTCCGGGGACACGATACGAGCAGTACTTC
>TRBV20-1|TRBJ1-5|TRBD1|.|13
CSASRGQGQPQHF
TGCAGTGCTAGTCGGGGACAGGGACAGCCCCAGCATTTT
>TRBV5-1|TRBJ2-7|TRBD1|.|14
CASSLGQVTYEQYF
TGCGCCAGCAGCCTTGGACAGGTTACCTACGAGCAGTACTTC
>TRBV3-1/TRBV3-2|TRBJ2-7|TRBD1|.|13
CASLGTGTGEQYF
TGTGCCAGCCTAGGGACAGGGACGGGGGAGCAGTACTTC
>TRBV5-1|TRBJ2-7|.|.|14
CASREDSLTYEQYF
TGCGCCAGCCGGGAGGACAGTCTTACCTACGAGCAGTACTTC
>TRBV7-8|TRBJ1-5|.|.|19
CASSFNLRLDRRNNQPQHF
TGTGCCAGCAGCTTTAATCTTAGGTTAGACAGGCGGAACAATCAGCCCCAGCATTTT
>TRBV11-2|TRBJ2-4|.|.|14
CASSPTEDKNIQYF
TGTGCCAGCAGCCCGACCGAGGACAAAAACATTCAGTACTTC
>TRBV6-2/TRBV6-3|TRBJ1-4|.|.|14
CASSYPRRNEKLFF
TGTGCCAGCAGTTACCCAAGGCGGAATGAAAAACTGTTTTTT
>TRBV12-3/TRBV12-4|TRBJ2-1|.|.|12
CASSLIYNEQFF
TGTGCCAGCAGTTTAATATACAATGAGCAGTTCTTC
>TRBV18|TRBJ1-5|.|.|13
CASSPTPDQPQHF
TGTGCCAGCTCACCAACGCCAGATCAGCCCCAGCATTTT
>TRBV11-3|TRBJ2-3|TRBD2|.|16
CASSFGTSGSTDTQYF
TGTGCCAGCAGCTTTGGGACTAGCGGCTCCACAGATACGCAGTATTTT
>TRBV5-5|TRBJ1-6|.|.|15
CASSFADHGLSPLHF
TGTGCCAGCAGCTTCGCGGACCACGGACTTTCACCCCTCCACTTT
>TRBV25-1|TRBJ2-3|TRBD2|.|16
CASSDHGSGGADTQYF
TGTGCCAGCAGTGACCACGGTAGCGGGGGGGCAGATACGCAGTATTTT
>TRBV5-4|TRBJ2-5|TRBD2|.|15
CASSPGTSGGETQYF
TGTGCCAGCAGCCCCGGGACTAGCGGAGGGGAGACCCAGTACTTC
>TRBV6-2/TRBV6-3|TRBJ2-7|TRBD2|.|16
CASSSLGRGGAREQYF
TGTGCCAGCAGTTCCCTAGGCCGCGGGGGGGCTCGGGAGCAGTACTTC
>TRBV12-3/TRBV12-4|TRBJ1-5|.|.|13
CASSLRNNQPQHF
TGTGCCAGCAGTTTGCGGAACAATCAGCCCCAGCATTTT
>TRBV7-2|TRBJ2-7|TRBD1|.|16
CASSLGRQGSIYEQYF
TGTGCCAGCAGCTTAGGAAGACAGGGGTCCATCTACGAGCAGTACTTC
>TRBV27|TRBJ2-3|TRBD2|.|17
CASSHTDWRGGKDTQYF
TGTGCCAGCAGCCACACCGATTGGCGGGGGGGCAAAGATACGCAGTATTTT
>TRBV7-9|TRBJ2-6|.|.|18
CASSFPGLRTSGANVLTF
TGTGCCAGCAGCTTCCCGGGACTGCGAACCTCTGGGGCCAACGTCCTGACTTTC
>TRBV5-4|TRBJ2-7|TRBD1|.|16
CASSLGRRDRASEQYF
TGTGCCAGCAGCTTGGGAAGACGGGACAGGGCAAGCGAGCAGTACTTC
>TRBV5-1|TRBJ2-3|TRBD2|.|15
CASSLLAGRADTQYF
TGCGCCAGCAGCTTGCTAGCGGGGAGGGCAGATACGCAGTATTTT
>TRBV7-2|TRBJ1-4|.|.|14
CASSLNGMDEKLFF
TGTGCCAGCAGCTTAAACGGGATGGATGAAAAACTGTTTTTT
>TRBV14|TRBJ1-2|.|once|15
CASSQLWRTNYGYTF
TGTGCCAGCAGCCAGTTGTGGAGAACGAACTATGGCTACACCTTC
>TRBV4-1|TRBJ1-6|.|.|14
CASSQARGIPPLHF
TGCGCCAGCAGCCAAGCAAGGGGGATCCCACCCCTCCACTTT
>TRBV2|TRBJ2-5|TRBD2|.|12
CASNERGETQYF
TGTGCCAGCAACGAGCGGGGAGAGACCCAGTACTTC
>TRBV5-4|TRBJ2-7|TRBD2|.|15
CASSPPAGGQYEQYF
TGTGCCAGCAGCCCCCCGGCGGGGGGGCAATACGAGCAGTACTTC
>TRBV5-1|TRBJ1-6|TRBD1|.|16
CASSQGQVIGNSPLHF
TGCGCCAGCAGCCAGGGACAGGTCATAGGAAATTCACCCCTCCACTTT
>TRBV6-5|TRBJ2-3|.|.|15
CASSYDTSGTDTQYF
TGTGCCAGCAGTTACGATACGAGCGGCACAGATACGCAGTATTTT
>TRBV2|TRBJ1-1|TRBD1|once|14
CASNGQGVNTEAFF
TGTGCCAGCAACGGACAGGGAGTGAACACTGAAGCTTTCTTT
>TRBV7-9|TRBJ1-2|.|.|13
CASSLDGAGGYTF
TGTGCCAGCAGCTTAGATGGGGCCGGTGGCTACACCTTC
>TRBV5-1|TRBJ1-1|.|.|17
CASSLDPTGMGNTEAFF
TGCGCCAGCAGCTTGGACCCTACAGGGATGGGGAACACTGAAGCTTTCTTT